These T cell receptor beta chains were read from a single sample in a study of shared clonotypes between healthy human individuals. This table comes from immunoSEQ multiplex PCR, and its TCRdb copy is limited to in-frame clones, with some not included. The sample comprises 2 million or so clones, over 85% of which are singletons, and 0.13% rests with the top ten. The sequencing sample was made of naive CD4+ T cells sorted from blood. These receptors all stem from a man aged 18 to 29 in good health. The CDR3 runs from the conserved cysteine through the conserved F or W. The order of the fields is clone size, J gene, V gene, D gene, CDR3 DNA, CDR3 protein. D genes are given only for firm matches. Size values are once, few and many counts, or a class for expanded clones, and some rows have none.

clone size: -; J gene: TRBJ2-7; V gene: TRBV6-1; D gene: -; CDR3 DNA: TGTGCCAGCAGCCTCGGATACACGGCGTACGAGCAGTACTTC; CDR3 protein: CASSLGYTAYEQYF
clone size: -; J gene: TRBJ2-7; V gene: TRBV5-6; D gene: -; CDR3 DNA: TGTGCCAGCAACCGCGTGCCATGGACGGAAACCTACGAGCAGTACTTC; CDR3 protein: CASNRVPWTETYEQYF
clone size: -; J gene: TRBJ1-3; V gene: TRBV10-1; D gene: -; CDR3 DNA: TGCGCCAGCAGTCCGACCTCTGGAAACACCATATATTTT; CDR3 protein: CASSPTSGNTIYF
clone size: -; J gene: TRBJ1-1; V gene: TRBV5-6; D gene: -; CDR3 DNA: TGTGCCAGCAGCGCCCTTACTGGACAGATGAACACTGAAGCTTTCTTT; CDR3 protein: CASSALTGQMNTEAFF
clone size: -; J gene: TRBJ2-5; V gene: TRBV2; D gene: -; CDR3 DNA: TGTGCCAGCACGGCTACAGGAGGCCAGTACTTC; CDR3 protein: CASTATGGQYF
clone size: -; J gene: TRBJ2-3; V gene: TRBV9; D gene: TRBD2; CDR3 DNA: TGTGCCAGCAGCGTGGGGCTAGCGGGAGGGCTAATTACAGATACGCAGTATTTT; CDR3 protein: CASSVGLAGGLITDTQYF
clone size: -; J gene: TRBJ2-6; V gene: TRBV28; D gene: TRBD1; CDR3 DNA: TGTGCCAGCGGCATGACAGGGCTCCAGCCAGGGGCCAACGTCCTGACTTTC; CDR3 protein: CASGMTGLQPGANVLTF
clone size: -; J gene: TRBJ1-1; V gene: TRBV18; D gene: -; CDR3 DNA: TGTGCCAGCTCACAGGGTTCGGCTGAAGCTTTCTTT; CDR3 protein: CASSQGSAEAFF
clone size: -; J gene: TRBJ1-4; V gene: TRBV10-3; D gene: -; CDR3 DNA: TGTGCCATCAGTGAGATAGACAGGATTTACGAAAAACTGTTTTTT; CDR3 protein: CAISEIDRIYEKLFF
clone size: -; J gene: TRBJ2-7; V gene: TRBV5-1; D gene: -; CDR3 DNA: TGCGCCAGCAGCTTGTCCCTAGGACAGAAACAATACGAGCAGTACTTC; CDR3 protein: CASSLSLGQKQYEQYF
clone size: -; J gene: TRBJ1-1; V gene: TRBV10-1; D gene: -; CDR3 DNA: TGCGCCAGCAGTGAGGAGGCTTGGGGTGAAGCTTTCTTT; CDR3 protein: CASSEEAWGEAFF
clone size: -; J gene: TRBJ1-1; V gene: TRBV27; D gene: -; CDR3 DNA: TGTGCCAGCAGTTCCCGGACTGGGGGGCGCACTGAAGCTTTCTTT; CDR3 protein: CASSSRTGGRTEAFF
clone size: once; J gene: TRBJ1-5; V gene: TRBV18; D gene: -; CDR3 DNA: TGTGCCAGCTCACCTGCCCTTTCGACCTATCAGCCCCAGCATTTT; CDR3 protein: CASSPALSTYQPQHF
clone size: -; J gene: TRBJ2-3; V gene: TRBV7-8; D gene: TRBD1; CDR3 DNA: TGTGCCAGCAGCCTGGGACAGACTCAAGGAGATACGCAGTATTTT; CDR3 protein: CASSLGQTQGDTQYF
clone size: -; J gene: TRBJ2-5; V gene: TRBV29-1; D gene: TRBD2; CDR3 DNA: TGCAGCGTTGCTATAGCGGGAGTGGAGACCCAGTACTTC; CDR3 protein: CSVAIAGVETQYF
clone size: -; J gene: TRBJ1-1; V gene: TRBV28; D gene: -; CDR3 DNA: TGTGCCAGCAAGCTGAACTGGAACACTGAAGCTTTCTTT; CDR3 protein: CASKLNWNTEAFF
clone size: once; J gene: TRBJ1-5; V gene: TRBV5-1; D gene: TRBD1; CDR3 DNA: TGCGCCAGCAGCCCCCGGGACAGGGCCCAGCCCCAGCATTTT; CDR3 protein: CASSPRDRAQPQHF
clone size: -; J gene: TRBJ1-1; V gene: TRBV23-1; D gene: -; CDR3 DNA: TGCGCCAGCAGTCAGAAGTCGGGACTAATGAACACTGAAGCTTTCTTT; CDR3 protein: CASSQKSGLMNTEAFF
clone size: few; J gene: TRBJ2-2; V gene: TRBV2; D gene: -; CDR3 DNA: TGTGCCAGCAGCCCGACAGTTACCGGGGAGCTGTTTTTT; CDR3 protein: CASSPTVTGELFF
clone size: -; J gene: TRBJ1-1; V gene: TRBV18; D gene: TRBD1; CDR3 DNA: TGTGCCAGCTCACCCGGACAGGGACGCACTGAAGCTTTCTTT; CDR3 protein: CASSPGQGRTEAFF
clone size: -; J gene: TRBJ2-7; V gene: TRBV27; D gene: -; CDR3 DNA: TGTGCCAGCAGTCCCCAAGCGTGGGAGGAATCCTACGAGCAGTACTTC; CDR3 protein: CASSPQAWEESYEQYF
clone size: -; J gene: TRBJ2-5; V gene: TRBV2; D gene: -; CDR3 DNA: TGTGCCAGCAGTGGGGGGCTACAAGAGACCCAGTACTTC; CDR3 protein: CASSGGLQETQYF
clone size: once; J gene: TRBJ1-3; V gene: TRBV5-6; D gene: -; CDR3 DNA: TGTGCCAGCAGCCAAGGGGGATCTGGAAACACCATATATTTT; CDR3 protein: CASSQGGSGNTIYF
clone size: -; J gene: TRBJ1-2; V gene: TRBV5-4; D gene: -; CDR3 DNA: TGTGCCAGCAGCTCTAGGACTGAGACTAACTATGGCTACACCTTC; CDR3 protein: CASSSRTETNYGYTF
clone size: -; J gene: TRBJ2-3; V gene: TRBV5-8; D gene: -; CDR3 DNA: TGTGCCAGCAGCTTGGGACAGGCGGGCACAGATACGCAGTATTTT; CDR3 protein: CASSLGQAGTDTQYF
clone size: -; J gene: TRBJ2-7; V gene: TRBV5-4; D gene: -; CDR3 DNA: TGTGCCAGCAGCCTGAGACAGGGACTCTCATACGAGCAGTACTTC; CDR3 protein: CASSLRQGLSYEQYF
clone size: -; J gene: TRBJ2-5; V gene: TRBV5-1; D gene: -; CDR3 DNA: TGCGCCAGCAGCTTGGCGGGGCACAGGGTAGCAAAGAATACCCAGTACTTC; CDR3 protein: CASSLAGHRVAKNTQYF
clone size: -; J gene: TRBJ1-2; V gene: TRBV11-2; D gene: -; CDR3 DNA: TGTGCCAGCAGCTTAGGTATTTACAGAGCTAACTATGGCTACACCTTC; CDR3 protein: CASSLGIYRANYGYTF
clone size: -; J gene: TRBJ2-3; V gene: TRBV30; D gene: TRBD1; CDR3 DNA: TGTGCCTGGACCCGGGACAGCTACAAGTCGGATACGCAGTATTTT; CDR3 protein: CAWTRDSYKSDTQYF
clone size: -; J gene: TRBJ2-1; V gene: TRBV30; D gene: TRBD2; CDR3 DNA: TGTGCCTGGAGCAGCTTTGAGCGGGGCGGTGGTGGTGGGTTCTTC; CDR3 protein: CAWSSFERGGGGGFF
clone size: -; J gene: TRBJ2-4; V gene: TRBV28; D gene: -; CDR3 DNA: TGTGCCAGCAGTCGGTCGGGAGCCAAAAACATTCAGTACTTC; CDR3 protein: CASSRSGAKNIQYF
clone size: -; J gene: TRBJ2-2; V gene: TRBV10-1; D gene: TRBD1; CDR3 DNA: TGCGCCAGCAGTCAGAGACAGGGGGCCGGGGAGCTGTTTTTT; CDR3 protein: CASSQRQGAGELFF
clone size: once; J gene: TRBJ1-5; V gene: TRBV12-2; D gene: -; CDR3 DNA: TGTGCAAGTCGCTCGCGACCCCGACAGGTCAGTGTGCGGCCCCAGCATTTT; CDR3 protein: CASRSRPRQVSVRPQHF
clone size: -; J gene: TRBJ2-2; V gene: TRBV18; D gene: TRBD1; CDR3 DNA: TGTGCCAGCTCGCCGGGACAGGTGGACACCGGGGAGCTGTTTTTT; CDR3 protein: CASSPGQVDTGELFF
clone size: -; J gene: TRBJ2-3; V gene: TRBV28; D gene: -; CDR3 DNA: TGTGCCACCGCTTGGGGTGGGGGCACAGATACGCAGTATTTT; CDR3 protein: CATAWGGGTDTQYF
clone size: -; J gene: TRBJ2-5; V gene: TRBV9; D gene: -; CDR3 DNA: TGTGCCAGCAGCGTAGGATTGGGCAGGAACTTTCAAGAGACCCAGTACTTC; CDR3 protein: CASSVGLGRNFQETQYF
clone size: -; J gene: TRBJ2-3; V gene: TRBV25-1; D gene: TRBD2; CDR3 DNA: TGTGCCAGCAGTGCCACTAGCGGGAGTTTAGCCCCGCAGTATTTT; CDR3 protein: CASSATSGSLAPQYF
clone size: -; J gene: TRBJ1-6; V gene: TRBV28; D gene: TRBD1; CDR3 DNA: TGTGCCAGCGCAGCCGGGACAGACACCCTCCACTTT; CDR3 protein: CASAAGTDTLHF
clone size: -; J gene: TRBJ2-2; V gene: TRBV6-5; D gene: TRBD1; CDR3 DNA: TGTGCCAGCAACAGGGGGCGGTCGGCCGGGGAGCTGTTTTTT; CDR3 protein: CASNRGRSAGELFF
clone size: once; J gene: TRBJ2-7; V gene: TRBV28; D gene: -; CDR3 DNA: TGTGCCAGCAGTTTAATGGCGACAGCTAACTACGAGCAGTACTTC; CDR3 protein: CASSLMATANYEQYF